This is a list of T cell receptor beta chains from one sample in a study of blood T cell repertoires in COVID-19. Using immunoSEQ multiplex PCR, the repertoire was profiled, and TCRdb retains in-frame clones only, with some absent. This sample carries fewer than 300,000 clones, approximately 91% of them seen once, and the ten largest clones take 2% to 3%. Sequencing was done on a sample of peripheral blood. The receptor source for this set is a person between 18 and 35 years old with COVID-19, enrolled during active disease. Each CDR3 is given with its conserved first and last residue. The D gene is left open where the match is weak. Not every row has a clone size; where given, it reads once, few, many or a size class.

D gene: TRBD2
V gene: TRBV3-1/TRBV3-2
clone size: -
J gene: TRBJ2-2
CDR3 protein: CASSPGYGGAAGELFF
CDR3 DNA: TGTGCCAGCAGCCCGGGATACGGGGGGGCCGCCGGGGAGCTGTTTTTT

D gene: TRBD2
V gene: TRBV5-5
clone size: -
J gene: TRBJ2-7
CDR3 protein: CASSLSLAGGYEQYF
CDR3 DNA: TGTGCCAGCAGCTTGTCTCTAGCGGGAGGATACGAGCAGTACTTC

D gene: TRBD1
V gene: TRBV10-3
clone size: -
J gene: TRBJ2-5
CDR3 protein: CAISDQGVWTQYF
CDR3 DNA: TGTGCCATCAGTGATCAGGGGGTATGGACCCAGTACTTC

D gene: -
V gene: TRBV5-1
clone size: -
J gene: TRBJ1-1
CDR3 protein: CASSTGRGDTEAFF
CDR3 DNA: TGCGCCAGCAGCACGGGTCGCGGGGACACTGAAGCTTTCTTT

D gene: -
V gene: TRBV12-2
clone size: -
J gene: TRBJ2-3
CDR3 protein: CASRLASGDTQYF
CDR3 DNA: TGTGCAAGTCGCTTAGCGTCGGGAGATACGCAGTATTTT

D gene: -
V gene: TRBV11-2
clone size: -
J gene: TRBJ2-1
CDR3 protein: CASTGGNEQFF
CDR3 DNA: TGTGCCAGCACGGGCGGGAATGAGCAGTTCTTC

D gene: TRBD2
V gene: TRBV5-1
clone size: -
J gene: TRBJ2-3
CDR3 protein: CASSDQGTSGRDVNTQYF
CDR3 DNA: TGCGCCAGCAGCGACCAAGGGACTAGCGGGAGGGATGTAAATACGCAGTATTTT

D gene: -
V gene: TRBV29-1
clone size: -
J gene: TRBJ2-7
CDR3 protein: CSVELHRGSGEQYF
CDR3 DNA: TGCAGCGTTGAACTACACCGTGGGAGTGGCGAGCAGTACTTC

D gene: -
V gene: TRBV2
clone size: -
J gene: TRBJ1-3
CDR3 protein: CASNTERVAGNTIYF
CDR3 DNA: TGTGCCAGCAATACGGAACGGGTGGCTGGAAACACCATATATTTT

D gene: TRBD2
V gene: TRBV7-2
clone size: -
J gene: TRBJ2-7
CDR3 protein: CASSLVGTSGRSEQYF
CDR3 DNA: TGTGCCAGCAGCTTAGTGGGGACTAGCGGGAGAAGCGAGCAGTACTTC

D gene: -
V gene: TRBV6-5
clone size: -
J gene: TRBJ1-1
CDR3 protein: CASASGRRQNTEAFF
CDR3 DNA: TGTGCCAGCGCCTCAGGTAGACGGCAGAACACTGAAGCTTTCTTT

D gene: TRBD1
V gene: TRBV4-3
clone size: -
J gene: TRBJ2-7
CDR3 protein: CASSPNRDRVYEQYF
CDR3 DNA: TGCGCCAGCAGCCCAAACCGGGACAGGGTTTACGAGCAGTACTTC

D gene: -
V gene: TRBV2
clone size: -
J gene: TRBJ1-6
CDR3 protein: CASSEGQGANSPLHF
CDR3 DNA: TGTGCCAGCAGTGAAGGTCAGGGTGCGAATTCACCCCTCCACTTT

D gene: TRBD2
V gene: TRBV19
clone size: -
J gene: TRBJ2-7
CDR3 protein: CASSMTSGGLGSYEQYF
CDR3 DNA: TGTGCCAGTAGTATGACTAGCGGGGGACTGGGCTCCTACGAGCAGTACTTC

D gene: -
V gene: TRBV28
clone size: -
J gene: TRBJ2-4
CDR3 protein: CASSMRSSDIQYF
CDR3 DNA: TGTGCCAGCAGTATGAGGTCCTCGGACATTCAGTACTTC

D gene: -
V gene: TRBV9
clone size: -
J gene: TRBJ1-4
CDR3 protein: CASSDGQPNEKLFF
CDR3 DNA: TGTGCCAGCAGCGATGGACAGCCTAATGAAAAACTGTTTTTT

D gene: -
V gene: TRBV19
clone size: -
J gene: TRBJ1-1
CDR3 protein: CASQRQVGMNTEAFF
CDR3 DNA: TGTGCCAGTCAAAGACAGGTAGGAATGAACACTGAAGCTTTCTTT

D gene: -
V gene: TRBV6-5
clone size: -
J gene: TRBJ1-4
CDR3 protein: CASRPTGIREKLFF
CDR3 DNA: TGTGCCAGCAGACCTACAGGGATAAGGGAAAAACTGTTTTTT

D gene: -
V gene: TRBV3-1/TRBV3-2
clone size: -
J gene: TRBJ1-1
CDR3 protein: CASSQVPTLMNTEAFF
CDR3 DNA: TGTGCCAGCAGCCAGGTACCGACACTTATGAACACTGAAGCTTTCTTT

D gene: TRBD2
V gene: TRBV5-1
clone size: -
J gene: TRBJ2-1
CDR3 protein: CASSLEGTSGRVYNEQFF
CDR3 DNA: TGCGCCAGCAGCTTGGAAGGGACTAGCGGGAGGGTGTACAATGAGCAGTTCTTC

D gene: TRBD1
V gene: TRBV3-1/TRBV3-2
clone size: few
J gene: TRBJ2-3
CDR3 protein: CASTFGQGGDTQYF
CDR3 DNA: TGTGCCAGCACCTTCGGACAGGGAGGAGATACGCAGTATTTT

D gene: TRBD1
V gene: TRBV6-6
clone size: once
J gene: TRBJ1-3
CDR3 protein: CATNPPGGENTMYF
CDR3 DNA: TGTGCCACGAACCCTCCAGGGGGAGAAAACACCATGTATTTT

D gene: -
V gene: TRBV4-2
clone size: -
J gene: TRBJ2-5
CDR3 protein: CASSQDPSYLQETQYF
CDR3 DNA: TGTGCCAGCAGCCAAGATCCGTCGTACTTACAAGAGACCCAGTACTTC

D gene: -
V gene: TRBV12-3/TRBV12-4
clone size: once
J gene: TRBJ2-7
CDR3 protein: CASSPSSVEQYF
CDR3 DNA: TGTGCCAGCAGCCCCTCTAGCGTCGAGCAGTACTTC

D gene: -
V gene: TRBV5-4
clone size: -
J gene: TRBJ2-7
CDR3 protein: CASSDGSYEQYF
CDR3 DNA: TGTGCCAGCAGCGACGGGAGCTACGAGCAGTACTTC

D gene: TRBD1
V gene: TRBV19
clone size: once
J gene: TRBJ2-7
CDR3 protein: CASSLGQGLTYEQYF
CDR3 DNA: TGTGCCAGTAGTCTGGGACAGGGCCTAACCTACGAGCAGTACTTC

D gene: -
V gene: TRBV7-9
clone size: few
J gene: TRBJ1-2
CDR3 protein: CASSLELDGYTF
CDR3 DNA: TGTGCCAGCAGCCTCGAGTTGGATGGCTACACCTTC

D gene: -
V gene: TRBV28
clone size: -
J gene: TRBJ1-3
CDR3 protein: CATQERTAGNTIYF
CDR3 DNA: TGTGCCACGCAAGAGCGGACAGCCGGAAACACCATATATTTT

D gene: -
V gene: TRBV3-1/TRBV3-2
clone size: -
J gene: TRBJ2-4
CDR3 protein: CASSLGAIAKNIQYF
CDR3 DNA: TGTGCCAGCAGCCTAGGGGCGATAGCCAAAAACATTCAGTACTTC

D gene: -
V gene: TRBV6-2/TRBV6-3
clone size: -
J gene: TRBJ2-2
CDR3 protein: CASSPGGPRTGELFF
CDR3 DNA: TGTGCCAGCAGCCCCGGAGGGCCTCGCACCGGGGAGCTGTTTTTT

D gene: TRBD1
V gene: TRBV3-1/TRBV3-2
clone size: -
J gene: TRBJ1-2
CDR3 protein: CASSQVGTDYNYGYTF
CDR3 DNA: TGTGCCAGCAGCCAAGTTGGGACAGACTATAACTATGGCTACACCTTC

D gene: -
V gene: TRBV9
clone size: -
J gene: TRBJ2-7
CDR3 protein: CASNPGRGASEQYF
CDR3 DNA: TGTGCCAGCAACCCGGGGAGGGGGGCGAGCGAGCAGTACTTC

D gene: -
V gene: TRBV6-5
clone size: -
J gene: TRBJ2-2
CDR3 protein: CASSYSLGTGELFF
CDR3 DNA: TGTGCCAGCAGTTACTCGCTCGGCACCGGGGAGCTGTTTTTT

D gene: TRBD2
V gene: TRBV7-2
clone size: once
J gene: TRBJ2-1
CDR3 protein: CASSLGLAGGAREQFF
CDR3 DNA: TGTGCCAGCAGCTTAGGGCTAGCGGGAGGAGCAAGGGAGCAGTTCTTC

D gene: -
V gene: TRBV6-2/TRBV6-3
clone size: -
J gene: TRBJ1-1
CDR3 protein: CASSYQGAEAFF
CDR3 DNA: TGTGCCAGCAGTTACCAGGGCGCTGAAGCTTTCTTT